This T cell receptor (beta chain) emerged from a study of T cells in Graves' hyperthyroidism and ophthalmopathy. Background on the study: Staff took peripheral blood when the initial diagnosis was made, before any treatment began.

The V end was cut by 0 bases, the J end by 5 bases, with 13 bases between. Germline CDR1 MGHRA, CDR2 YSYEKL. The CDR3 is made up of 15 amino acids. This clonotype was counted ten times or more. Antigen specificity is unknown. Amplification of TCR beta CDR3 regions was performed using RNA transcripts as template. The TCR CDR3 first-round RT-PCR relied on the HTBI primer set. One entry per CDR3 protein results from TCRdb running MiXCR on the multiplex PCR reads. The sample contains 550,000 to 600,000 distinct CDR3 sequences, 16% of which appear only once. Study outcomes and limitations: Ophthalmopathy got predicted by the model a median about 6.7 months before its onset. Appearing also in blood were most of the thyroid clonotypes expanded above 0.001.

What was sequenced was blood. This receptor was obtained from a woman aged 18-30 years with Graves' hyperthyroidism. The rearrangement links TRBV4-1 to TRBJ1-1; no clear D. The CDR3 DNA reads as TGCGCCAGCAGCCAAGATCGGGCCCCAGGTACTGAAGCTTTCTTT. Residues: CASSQDRAPGTEAFF.